The following is a T cell receptor (beta chain) sequence with its context. Using immunoSEQ multiplex PCR, the repertoire was profiled, and TCRdb retains in-frame clones only, with some absent. This table holds approximately 81,000 clones, about 89% found once. These data are taken from a study of blood T cell repertoires in COVID-19. Germline CDR1 reads SNHLY; CDR2 reads FYNNEI. V lost 1 base to trimming and J lost 4 bases, with 10 bases between them. This CDR3 region has 14 residues. Material for sequencing was PBMCs or T cells enriched from blood (not recorded which). The clonotype originates from a woman in her forties or fifties with acute COVID-19. The chain recombines TRBV2 with TRBJ1-1; TRBD1 might be the D (6 bases). This CDR3 reads CASSEEWGLTEAFF. CDR3 DNA sequence: TGTGCCAGCAGTGAAGAGTGGGGGCTCACTGAAGCTTTCTTT.